What follows are 28 T cell receptor beta chains derived from one specimen sequenced in a study of T cells after yellow fever vaccination. TCRdb re-derived calls from the 5' RACE reads in MiXCR, one entry per CDR3 protein. The table has hundreds of thousands of distinct CDR3 sequences, less than 9.5% seen once. This specimen consisted of CD4+ T cells sorted from PBMCs, obtained 5 days after the yellow fever booster vaccination. The receptors were sampled from a man younger than 35 who received the YFV17D yellow fever vaccine.

The sample holds a few counts of this clonotype. The chain uses TRBV18 and TRBJ1-2; D gene ambiguous. Germline loops: CDR1 KGHSH, CDR2 LQKENI. The CDR3 is made up of 14 amino acids. Trimming took off 2 bases at V and 2 bases at J, with 9 bases between the two ends. CDR3 DNA sequence: TGTGCCAGCTCACCAGCCACGGCCAACTATGGCTACACCTTC. This codes for CASSPATANYGYTF.

The rearrangement uses TRBV4-3 and TRBJ2-6; D remains ambiguous. Germline V gene lookup returns CDR1 LGHNA and CDR2 YSLEER. Trimming stripped 1 base from V and 4 bases from J, with 5 bases between. The CDR3 is 14 amino acids. The CDR3 DNA follows: TGCGCCAGCAGCCAAGGCAGGGGGGCCAACGTCCTGACTTTC. Translation: CASSQGRGANVLTF.

This chain links TRBV20-1 with TRBJ2-5, with TRBD2 matching over 9 bases. Germline V gives CDR1 DFQATT, CDR2 SNEGSKA (reference sequence). The CDR3 consists of 15 residues. CDR3 DNA sequence: TGCAGCCCCCAAGTGGCGGGGGGGGCAGGAGAGACCCAGTACTTC. It specifies CSPQVAGGAGETQYF.

This clonotype was recorded at least ten times. The chain carries TRBV7-2 and TRBJ2-5, with 7 bases lining up with TRBD1. This CDR3 has 14 amino acids. CDR1 SGHTA and CDR2 FQGNSA come from the germline V gene. Trimming cost V 1 base and J 4 bases; bases outside gene matches: 3. The CDR3 DNA follows: TGTGCCAGCAGCTTAGAGGGGGCCCCAGAGACCCAGTACTTC. Protein product: CASSLEGAPETQYF.

CDR3 region: CSASLGPINQPQHF. For the CDR3, the DNA is TGCAGTGCTAGTCTCGGTCCGATTAATCAGCCCCAGCATTTT. The chain links TRBV20-1 to TRBJ1-5, with unresolved D. CDR1 is DFQATT, CDR2 SNEGSKA, per germline (reference sequence). This CDR3 spans 14 amino acids. V was clipped by 3 bases and J by 4 bases, with 13 bases between them.

This clonotype has more than one count but fewer than ten. The V call is TRBV5-1, the J call TRBJ2-7, with D unclear. This CDR3 is built from 14 residues. Germline CDR1 SGHRS, CDR2 YFSETQ. With 0 bases removed from V and 1 base from J, the gap between germline ends came to 8 bases. CDR3 DNA: TGCGCCAGCAGCTTGGGTGCAGGTTCCTACGAGCAGTACTTC. As protein: CASSLGAGSYEQYF.

This clonotype was found a few times. The chain recombines TRBV7-9 with TRBJ1-5; TRBD1 is a possible D gene (6 bases). CDR3 size: 13 residues. The germline V and J ends were trimmed by 5 bases and 7 bases, with 12 bases remaining between them. Germline loops: CDR1 SEHNR, CDR2 FQNEAQ (reference sequence). DNA of the CDR3: TGTGCCAGCAGCCGGGGGGCAGGGCAGCCCCAGCATTTT. Its translation is CASSRGAGQPQHF.

The chain couples TRBV5-1 to TRBJ2-3; maybe TRBD1 (6 bases). CDR3 length: 17 residues. The germline V and J ends were trimmed by 0 bases and 6 bases, with 20 bases remaining between them. Germline V gene lookup returns CDR1 SGHRS and CDR2 YFSETQ. The CDR3 loop is CASSLEGWGPGVDTQYF. CDR3 coding DNA: TGCGCCAGCAGCTTGGAAGGATGGGGGCCTGGGGTCGATACGCAGTATTTT.

The chain combines TRBV24-1 with TRBJ2-2, with D possibly TRBD1 on 6 matching bases. The germline V gene encodes CDR1 KGHDR and CDR2 SFDVKD. The CDR3 length is 16 residues. Trimming removed 3 bases at V and 0 bases at J, with 10 bases between. The CDR3 sequence: CATSDRDITNTGELFF. The CDR3 DNA is TGTGCCACCAGTGATAGGGACATAACGAACACCGGGGAGCTGTTTTTT.

The chain combines TRBV3-1 with TRBJ2-1; TRBD2 matches at 7 bases. J was trimmed by 5 bases and V by 8 bases; bases with no gene match: 15. Germline V gives CDR1 LGHDT, CDR2 YNNKEL (reference sequence). The CDR3 spans 16 residues. The CDR3: CASGRSGRGEDNEQFF. CDR3 nucleotide sequence: TGTGCCAGCGGTAGGTCTGGGAGGGGAGAGGACAATGAGCAGTTCTTC.

This clonotype was detected once. The V and J genes are TRBV6-5 and TRBJ1-6; 7 nucleotides align to TRBD1. The trim removed 6 bases at V and 4 bases at J, leaving 9 bases unmatched. This CDR3 spans 16 amino acids. The germline V gene has CDR1 MNHEY and CDR2 SVGAGI. DNA for the CDR3: TGTGCCAGCAGAACAAGACAGGGAGCGTATAATTCACCCCTCCACTTT. Translated, it gives CASRTRQGAYNSPLHF.

In its sample, this clonotype was seen a few times. The gene calls are TRBV25-1 and TRBJ1-1; maybe TRBD1 (5 bases). This CDR3 comprises 15 residues. CDR1 and CDR2 from the germline V gene are MGHDK and SYGVNS. The germline V and J ends were trimmed by 4 bases and 1 base, with 13 bases remaining between them. The CDR3 is CASSAVGARNTEAFF. The CDR3, as DNA: TGTGCCAGCAGTGCGGTAGGGGCTCGGAACACTGAAGCTTTCTTT. Full variable domain (rest looked up from reference TRBV25-1 and TRBJ1-1): EADIYQTPRYLVIGTGKKITLECSQTMGHDKMYWYQQDPGMELHLIHYSYGVNSTEKGDLSSESTVSRIRTEHFPLTLESARPSHTSQYLCASSAVGARNTEAFFGQGTRLTVV.

CDR3 sequence (DNA): TGTGCCAGCTCACCCTCAACCGGGCACAACTATGGCTACACCTTC. Protein sequence: CASSPSTGHNYGYTF. The rearrangement joins TRBV18 to TRBJ1-2, with unresolved D. This CDR3 region has 15 residues. Germline V gene data show CDR1 as KGHSH and CDR2 as LQKENI. The ends were cut back, 3 bases at V and 2 bases at J, with 13 bases in the middle.

This clonotype was recorded a few times. The chain carries TRBV20-1 and TRBJ2-4, with 7 positions matching TRBD1. Germline values: CDR1 DFQATT, CDR2 SNEGSKA (reference sequence). The CDR3 is 12 amino acids. Trimming took 2 bases from V and 8 from J; bases not matched to a gene: 3. CDR3 amino acids: CSARSQGDIQYF. The CDR3 nucleotides are TGCAGTGCTAGATCGCAGGGGGACATTCAGTACTTC.

In this sample, this clonotype turned up many times. The chain uses TRBV30 and TRBJ2-4; the D gene is possibly TRBD1 (5 bases). Germline V gene sequence: CDR1 GTSNPN, CDR2 SVGIG (reference sequence). The CDR3 consists of 12 residues. Trimming removed 7 bases at V and 1 base at J, with 8 bases between. This CDR3 is CAFQGAKNIQYF. CDR3 coding DNA: TGTGCCTTCCAGGGTGCCAAAAACATTCAGTACTTC.

This chain links TRBV5-1 with TRBJ1-6; unclear D gene. The germline CDR1 and CDR2 sequences are SGHRS and YFSETQ. V lost 5 bases and J lost 6, with 12 bases in between. The CDR3 has 14 amino acids. CDR3 bases: TGCGCCAGCAGGCCGCAGCCAAGTAATTCACCCCTCCACTTT. Translating gives CASRPQPSNSPLHF.

This clonotype was counted a few times. The chain employs TRBV9 and TRBJ2-1; tentatively, D is TRBD2 (6 bases). Germline CDR1 SGDLS, CDR2 YYNGEE. The V end lost 2 bases, the J end lost 5 bases, and 14 bases lay between the germline ends. This CDR3 has 15 amino acids. As DNA, the CDR3 is TGTGCCAGCAGCGTCCTAGCGAGCCAGCACAATGAGCAGTTCTTC. It codes for CASSVLASQHNEQFF.

This clonotype showed up just a few times. The rearrangement joins TRBV4-1 to TRBJ1-2; D unclear. Trimming pared 0 bases from V and 4 bases from J, leaving 6 bases between. CDR3 length equals 13 residues. CDR1 and CDR2 from the germline V gene are MGHRA and YSYEKL. DNA of the CDR3: TGCGCCAGCAGCCAAGAAGGATCCTATGGCTACACCTTC. This translates into CASSQEGSYGYTF.

J is TRBJ2-3 and V is TRBV20-1; 10 positions agree with TRBD2. Germline V gene data show CDR1 as DFQATT and CDR2 as SNEGSKA (reference sequence). The CDR3 spans 13 residues. V shed 5 bases, J shed 5 bases, and the junction held 4 bases outside the gene matches. The CDR3 sequence: CSAVAGGKDTQYF. The CDR3 bases are TGCAGTGCTGTAGCGGGGGGAAAAGATACGCAGTATTTT.

This clonotype has more than one count but fewer than ten. The chain combines TRBV5-5 with TRBJ1-1; TRBD1 is a possible D gene (5 bases). Germline values: CDR1 SGHKS, CDR2 YYEKEE (reference sequence). The CDR3 sequence is 12 residues long. Trimming left V 4 bases short and J 6 bases short, with 10 bases between. CDR3 amino acids: CASSPGFAEAFF. As DNA, the CDR3 is TGTGCCAGCAGCCCAGGGTTCGCTGAAGCTTTCTTT.

This clonotype was observed a few times. The genes are TRBV7-7 and TRBJ2-6; possibly TRBD2 for D (5 bases). Germline lookup yields CDR1 SSHAT and CDR2 FNYEAQ (reference sequence). V lost 8 bases to trimming and J lost 4 bases, with 9 bases between them. CDR3 length: 13 amino acids. CDR3 nucleotide sequence: TGTGCCAGCGGAGAGGGAGGGGCCAACGTCCTGACTTTC. It translates to CASGEGGANVLTF.

This clonotype was detected only a few times. This rearrangement joins TRBV7-9 to TRBJ2-3; D not resolved. V dropped 1 base and J dropped 5 bases, with 7 bases sitting between them. Looked up from germline, CDR1 is SEHNR and CDR2 is FQNEAQ (reference sequence). CDR3 length: 13 amino acids. The CDR3 DNA is TGTGCCAGCAGCTTAGTAGGAGTAGATACGCAGTATTTT. Amino acids: CASSLVGVDTQYF.

The CDR3 region has the DNA TGTGCCAGCAGTAGGACAGTTTACAATGAGCAGTTCTTC. Amino acids: CASSRTVYNEQFF. The chain employs TRBV11-3 and TRBJ2-1, with D maybe TRBD1 (6 bases). Trimming pared 6 bases from V and 4 bases from J, leaving 10 bases between. CDR1 and CDR2 from the germline V gene are SGHNT and YENEEA. The CDR3 extends over 13 amino acids.

V is TRBV20-1 and J is TRBJ2-5; no clear D. The CDR3 consists of 12 residues. V lost 0 bases, J lost 5 bases, and 7 bases lay in between. The V gene's germline CDR1 is DFQATT and CDR2 SNEGSKA (reference sequence). The CDR3 loop reads CSAREGSETQYF. For the CDR3, the DNA is TGCAGTGCTAGAGAGGGCTCGGAGACCCAGTACTTC.

Only a few counts were recorded for this clonotype. The chain employs TRBV7-2 and TRBJ2-3; no firm D call. V lost 0 bases and J lost 6, with 7 bases in between. CDR1 is SGHTA and CDR2 is FQGNSA in the germline V gene. This CDR3 spans 13 amino acids. CDR3 region: CASSLAPRDTQYF. Written as DNA, the CDR3 is TGTGCCAGCAGCTTAGCCCCTAGGGATACGCAGTATTTT.

A few counts support this clonotype. V usage is TRBV30 and J usage is TRBJ1-2; 7 bases match TRBD1. The CDR3 is made up of 14 amino acids. Germline-derived CDR1 and CDR2 are GTSNPN and SVGIG (reference sequence). V lost 2 bases to trimming and J lost 6 bases; unmatched junction nucleotides: 9. The chain's CDR3 is CAWSRVRQGHGYTF. As DNA, the CDR3 is TGTGCCTGGAGTAGGGTTCGACAGGGCCATGGCTACACCTTC.

This clonotype was seen a handful of times. V gene TRBV5-6 combines with J gene TRBJ2-5; TRBD2 aligns across 9 bases. CDR1 is SGHDT, CDR2 YYEEEE, per germline. The junction had 11 bases not matched to a gene; V was cut back by 4 bases and J by 4 bases. The CDR3 sequence is 16 residues long. The CDR3 nucleotides are TGTGCCAGCAGCGGACGGACTAGCGTTTTAGGAGAGACCCAGTACTTC. Translated: CASSGRTSVLGETQYF.

Turning to this clonotype: This may stem from a read error, because a much larger clone lies one nucleotide away. The V gene is TRBV20-1, the J gene TRBJ2-5, with 8 bases matching TRBD2. Germline V gene data show CDR1 as DFQATT and CDR2 as SNEGSKA (reference sequence). Trimming at V came to 6 bases and at J to 4 bases, leaving 13 bases not matched to a gene. This CDR3 is 15 amino acids long. The CDR3 nucleotides are TGCAGTGCCAGGCGGACTAGCCAGTCGTCAGAGACCCAGTACTTC. Amino acids: CSARRTSQSSETQYF.